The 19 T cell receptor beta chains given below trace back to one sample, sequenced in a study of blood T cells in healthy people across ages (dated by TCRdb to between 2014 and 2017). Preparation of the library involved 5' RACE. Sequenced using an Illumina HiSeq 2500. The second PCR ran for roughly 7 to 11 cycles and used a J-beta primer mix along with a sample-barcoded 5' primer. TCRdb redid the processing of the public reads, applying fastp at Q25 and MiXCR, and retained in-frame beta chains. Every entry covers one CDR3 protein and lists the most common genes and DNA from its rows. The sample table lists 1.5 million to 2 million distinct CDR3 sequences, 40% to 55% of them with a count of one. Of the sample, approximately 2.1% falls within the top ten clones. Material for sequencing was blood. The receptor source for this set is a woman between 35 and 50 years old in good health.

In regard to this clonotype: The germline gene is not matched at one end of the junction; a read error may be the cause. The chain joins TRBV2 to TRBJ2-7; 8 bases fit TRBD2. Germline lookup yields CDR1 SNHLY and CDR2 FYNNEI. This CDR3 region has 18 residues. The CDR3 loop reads CAGSVKEGSGGGSYEQYF. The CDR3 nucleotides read TGTGCCGGCAGTGTAAAGGAGGGAAGCGGCGGGGGGTCCTACGAGCAGTACTTC.

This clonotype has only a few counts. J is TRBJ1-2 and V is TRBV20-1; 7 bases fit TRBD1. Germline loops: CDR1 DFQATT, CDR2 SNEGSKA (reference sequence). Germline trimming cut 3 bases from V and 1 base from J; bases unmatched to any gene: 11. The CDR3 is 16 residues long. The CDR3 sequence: CSASATGRGNNYGYTF. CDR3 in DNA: TGCAGTGCTAGTGCTACGGGCAGGGGGAATAACTATGGCTACACCTTC.

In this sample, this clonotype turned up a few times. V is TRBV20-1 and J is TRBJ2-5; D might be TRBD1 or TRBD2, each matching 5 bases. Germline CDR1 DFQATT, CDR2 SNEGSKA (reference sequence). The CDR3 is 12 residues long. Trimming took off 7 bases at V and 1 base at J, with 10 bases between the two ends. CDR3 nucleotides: TGCAGTGGAGGGGCAGTCCAAGAGACCCAGTACTTC. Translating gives CSGGAVQETQYF.

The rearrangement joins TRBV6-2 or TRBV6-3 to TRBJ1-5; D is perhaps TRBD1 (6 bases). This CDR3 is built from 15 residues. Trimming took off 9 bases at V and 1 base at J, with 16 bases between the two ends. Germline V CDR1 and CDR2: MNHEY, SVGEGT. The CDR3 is CASIRGGGSNQPQHF. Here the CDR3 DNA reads TGTGCCAGTATAAGAGGGGGAGGAAGCAATCAGCCCCAGCATTTT.

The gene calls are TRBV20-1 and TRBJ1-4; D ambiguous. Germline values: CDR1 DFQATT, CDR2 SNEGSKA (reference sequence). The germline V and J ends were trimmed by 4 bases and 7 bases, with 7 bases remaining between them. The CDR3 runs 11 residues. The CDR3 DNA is TGCAGTGCTACGAATGGTGAAAAACTGTTTTTT. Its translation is CSATNGEKLFF.

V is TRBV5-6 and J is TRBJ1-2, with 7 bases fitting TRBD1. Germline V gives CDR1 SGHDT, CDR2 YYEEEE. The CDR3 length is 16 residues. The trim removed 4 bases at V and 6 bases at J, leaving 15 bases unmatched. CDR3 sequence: CASSLGTAPRTDGYTF. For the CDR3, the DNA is TGTGCCAGCAGCCTTGGGACAGCCCCCCGCACTGATGGCTACACCTTC.

CDR3 in amino acids: CASSSLDRNTEAFF. Here the CDR3 DNA reads TGTGCCAGCAGCTCCCTGGACAGGAACACTGAAGCTTTCTTT. The chain recombines TRBV7-9 with TRBJ1-1; D might be TRBD1 (6 bases). The CDR3 has 14 residues. The germline CDR1 and CDR2 sequences are SEHNR and FQNEAQ (reference sequence). Trimming removed 4 bases from V and 1 base from J, with 10 bases in between.

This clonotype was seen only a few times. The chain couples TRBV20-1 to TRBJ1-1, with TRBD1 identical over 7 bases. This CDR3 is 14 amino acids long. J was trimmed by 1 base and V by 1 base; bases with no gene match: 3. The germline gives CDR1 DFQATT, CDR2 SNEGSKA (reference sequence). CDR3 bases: TGCAGTGCTAGAGCAGGGACAGCGAACACTGAAGCTTTCTTT. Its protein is CSARAGTANTEAFF.

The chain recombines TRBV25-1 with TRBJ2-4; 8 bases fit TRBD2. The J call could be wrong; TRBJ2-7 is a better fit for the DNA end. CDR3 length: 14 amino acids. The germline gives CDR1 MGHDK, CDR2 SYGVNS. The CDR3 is CASSLVGGADEQYF. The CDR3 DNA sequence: TGTGCCAGCAGTTTAGTCGGGGGGGCCGACGAGCAGTACTTC.

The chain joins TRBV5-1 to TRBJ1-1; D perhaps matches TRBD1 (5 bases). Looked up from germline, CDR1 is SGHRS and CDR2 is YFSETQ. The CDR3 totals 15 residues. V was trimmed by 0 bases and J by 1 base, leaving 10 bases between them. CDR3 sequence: CASSLGQNQNTEAFF. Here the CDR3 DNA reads TGCGCCAGCAGCTTGGGACAGAACCAGAACACTGAAGCTTTCTTT. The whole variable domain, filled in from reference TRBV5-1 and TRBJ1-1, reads KAGVTQTPRYLIKTRGQQVTLSCSPISGHRSVSWYQQTPGQGLQFLFEYFSETQRNKGNFPGRFSGRQFSNSRSEMNVSTLELGDSALYLCASSLGQNQNTEAFFGQGTRLTVV.

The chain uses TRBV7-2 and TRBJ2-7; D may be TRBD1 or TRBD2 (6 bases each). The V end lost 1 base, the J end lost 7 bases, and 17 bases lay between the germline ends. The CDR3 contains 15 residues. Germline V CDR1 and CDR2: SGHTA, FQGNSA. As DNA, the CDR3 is TGTGCCAGCAGCTTAGATGGGGGGACATCTCGGGAGCAGTACTTC. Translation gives CASSLDGGTSREQYF.

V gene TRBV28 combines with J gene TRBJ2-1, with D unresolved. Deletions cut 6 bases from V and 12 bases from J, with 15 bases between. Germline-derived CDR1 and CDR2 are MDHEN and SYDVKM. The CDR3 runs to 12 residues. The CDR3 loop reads CASRILGYGQFF. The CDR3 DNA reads TGTGCCAGCAGGATACTGGGCTATGGGCAGTTCTTC.

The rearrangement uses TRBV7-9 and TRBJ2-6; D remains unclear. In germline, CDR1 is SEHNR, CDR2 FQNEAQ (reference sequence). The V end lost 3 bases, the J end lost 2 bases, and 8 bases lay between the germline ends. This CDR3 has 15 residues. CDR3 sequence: CASSLYGTGANVLTF. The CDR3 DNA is TGTGCCAGCAGCTTGTATGGAACTGGGGCCAACGTCCTGACTTTC.

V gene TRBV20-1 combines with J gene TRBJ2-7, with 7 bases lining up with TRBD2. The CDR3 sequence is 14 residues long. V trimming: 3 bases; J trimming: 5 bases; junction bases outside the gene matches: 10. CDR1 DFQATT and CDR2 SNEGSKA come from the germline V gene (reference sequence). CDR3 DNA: TGCAGTGCTAGTCCTGACCTCCGGGGGGACGAGCAGTACTTC. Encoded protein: CSASPDLRGDEQYF.

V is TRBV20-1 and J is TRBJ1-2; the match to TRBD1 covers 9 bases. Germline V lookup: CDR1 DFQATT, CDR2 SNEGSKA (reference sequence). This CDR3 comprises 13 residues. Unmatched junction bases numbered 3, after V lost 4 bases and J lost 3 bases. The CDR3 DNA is TGCAGTGCTAAGGGACAGGGTGACTATGGCTACACCTTC. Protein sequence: CSAKGQGDYGYTF.

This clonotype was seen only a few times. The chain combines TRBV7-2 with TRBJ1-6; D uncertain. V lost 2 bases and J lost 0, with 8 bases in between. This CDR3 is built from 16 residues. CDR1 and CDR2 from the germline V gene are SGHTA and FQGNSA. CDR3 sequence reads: CASSLSAISYNSPLHF. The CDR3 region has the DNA TGTGCCAGCAGCTTATCGGCCATCTCCTATAATTCACCCCTCCACTTT.

CDR3 nucleotides: TGCGCCAGCAGCCAAACAGTGGGCCGTGGGAGAGATACGCAGTATTTT. Translated, it gives CASSQTVGRGRDTQYF. The genes are TRBV5-1 and TRBJ2-3; TRBD2 might be the D (5 bases). This CDR3 contains 16 residues. Germline V gene sequence: CDR1 SGHRS, CDR2 YFSETQ. Trimming left V 4 bases short and J 5 bases short, with 20 bases between.

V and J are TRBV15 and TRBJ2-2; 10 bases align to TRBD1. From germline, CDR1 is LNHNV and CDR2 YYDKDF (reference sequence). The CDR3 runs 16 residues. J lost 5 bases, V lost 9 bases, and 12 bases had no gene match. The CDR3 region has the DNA TGTGCCACAAGACAGGGGGCCACGTTAACTACCGGGGAGCTGTTTTTT. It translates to CATRQGATLTTGELFF.

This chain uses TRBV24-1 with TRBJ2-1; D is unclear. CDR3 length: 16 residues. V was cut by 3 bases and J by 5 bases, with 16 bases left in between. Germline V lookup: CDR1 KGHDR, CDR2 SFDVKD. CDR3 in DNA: TGTGCCACCAGTGATCCCACAACCGCCGACAACAATGAGCAGTTCTTC. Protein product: CATSDPTTADNNEQFF.